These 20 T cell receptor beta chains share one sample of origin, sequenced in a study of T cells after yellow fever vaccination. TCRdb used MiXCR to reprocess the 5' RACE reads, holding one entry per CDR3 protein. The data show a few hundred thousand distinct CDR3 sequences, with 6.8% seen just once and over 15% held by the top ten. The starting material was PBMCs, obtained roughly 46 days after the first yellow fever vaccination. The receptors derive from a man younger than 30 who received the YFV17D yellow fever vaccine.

DNA of the CDR3: TGTGCCAGCAGCTTGGCCGGCGGGCCGCCCTACGAGCAGTACTTC. Translated: CASSLAGGPPYEQYF. This sequence joins TRBV5-4 and TRBJ2-7; the D gene is possibly TRBD2 (5 bases). This CDR3 has 15 amino acids. V was trimmed by 0 bases and J by 2 bases, leaving 12 bases between them. Germline loops: CDR1 SGHNT, CDR2 YYREEE (reference sequence).

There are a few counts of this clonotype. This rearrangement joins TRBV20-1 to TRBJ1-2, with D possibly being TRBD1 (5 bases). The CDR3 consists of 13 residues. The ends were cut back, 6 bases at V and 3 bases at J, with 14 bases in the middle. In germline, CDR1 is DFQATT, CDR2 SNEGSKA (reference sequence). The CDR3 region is CSARDLQHYGYTF. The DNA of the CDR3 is TGCAGTGCCAGGGACCTACAACACTATGGCTACACCTTC.

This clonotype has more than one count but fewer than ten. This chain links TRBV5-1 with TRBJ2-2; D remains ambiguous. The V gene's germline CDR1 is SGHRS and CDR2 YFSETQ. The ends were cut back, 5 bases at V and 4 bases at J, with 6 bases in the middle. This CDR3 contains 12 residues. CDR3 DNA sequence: TGCGCCAGCAGGGGGATCACCGGGGAGCTGTTTTTT. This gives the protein CASRGITGELFF.

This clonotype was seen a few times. Here the CDR3 DNA reads TGCGCCAGCAGCTTGCGACGGGACACAGATACGCAGTATTTT. Translated, it gives CASSLRRDTDTQYF. The chain links TRBV5-1 to TRBJ2-3; weak D call: TRBD2 (5 bases). V was shortened by 1 base and J by 2 bases, with 8 bases between the two germline ends. Germline V gives CDR1 SGHRS, CDR2 YFSETQ. The CDR3 extends over 14 amino acids.

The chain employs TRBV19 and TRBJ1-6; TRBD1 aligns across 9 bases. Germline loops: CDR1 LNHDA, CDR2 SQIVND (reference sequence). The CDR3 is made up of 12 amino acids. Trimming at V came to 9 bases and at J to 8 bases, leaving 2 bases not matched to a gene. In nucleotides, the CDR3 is TGTGCCAGCCGGGACAGGGATTCACCCCTCCACTTT. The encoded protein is CASRDRDSPLHF.

CDR3 residues: CASSGTGAPSTDTQYF. CDR3 DNA sequence: TGCGCCAGCAGCGGGACAGGAGCACCGAGCACAGATACGCAGTATTTT. J is TRBJ2-3 and V is TRBV10-1; TRBD1 agrees at 8 bases. The germline CDR1 and CDR2 sequences are WNHNN and SYGVQD (reference sequence). The CDR3 loop spans 16 amino acids. Trimming removed 6 bases from V and 0 bases from J; junction bases left unmatched: 8.

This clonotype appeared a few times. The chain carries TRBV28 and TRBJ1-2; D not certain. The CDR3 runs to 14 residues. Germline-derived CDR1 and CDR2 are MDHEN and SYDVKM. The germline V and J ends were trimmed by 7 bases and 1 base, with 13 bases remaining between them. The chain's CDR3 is CASISPLFNYGYTF. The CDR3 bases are TGTGCCAGCATCTCACCCCTCTTTAACTATGGCTACACCTTC.

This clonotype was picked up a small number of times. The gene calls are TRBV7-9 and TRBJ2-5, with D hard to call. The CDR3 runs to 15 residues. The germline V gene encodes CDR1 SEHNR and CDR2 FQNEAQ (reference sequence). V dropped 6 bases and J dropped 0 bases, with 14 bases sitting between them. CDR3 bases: TGTGCCAGCAGTGGACCCGACTCGTACCAAGAGACCCAGTACTTC. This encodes CASSGPDSYQETQYF.

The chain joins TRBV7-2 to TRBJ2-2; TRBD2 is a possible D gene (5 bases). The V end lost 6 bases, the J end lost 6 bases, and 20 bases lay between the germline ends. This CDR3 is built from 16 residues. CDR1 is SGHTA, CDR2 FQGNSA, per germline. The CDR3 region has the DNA TGTGCCAGCAGTCAAACACGCCGGGGTAGTTCCGGGGAGCTGTTTTTT. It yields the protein CASSQTRRGSSGELFF.

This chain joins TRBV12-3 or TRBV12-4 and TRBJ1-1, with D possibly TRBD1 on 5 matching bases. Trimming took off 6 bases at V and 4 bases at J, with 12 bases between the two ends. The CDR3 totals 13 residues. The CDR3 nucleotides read TGTGCCAGCAGCCCAGGGTCGGGCACTGAAGCTTTCTTT. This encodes CASSPGSGTEAFF.

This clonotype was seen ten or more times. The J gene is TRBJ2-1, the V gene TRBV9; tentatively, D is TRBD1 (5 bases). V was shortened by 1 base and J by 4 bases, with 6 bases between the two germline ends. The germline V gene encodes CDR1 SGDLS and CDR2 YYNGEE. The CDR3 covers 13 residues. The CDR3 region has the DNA TGTGCCAGCAGCGTACAGGGATACAATGAGCAGTTCTTC. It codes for CASSVQGYNEQFF.

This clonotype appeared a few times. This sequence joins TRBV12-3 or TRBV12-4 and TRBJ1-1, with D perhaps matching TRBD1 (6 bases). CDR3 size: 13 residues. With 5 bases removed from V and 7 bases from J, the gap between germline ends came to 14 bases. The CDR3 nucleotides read TGTGCCAGCAGTCCCCAGGGGAACTATGAAGCTTTCTTT. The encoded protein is CASSPQGNYEAFF.

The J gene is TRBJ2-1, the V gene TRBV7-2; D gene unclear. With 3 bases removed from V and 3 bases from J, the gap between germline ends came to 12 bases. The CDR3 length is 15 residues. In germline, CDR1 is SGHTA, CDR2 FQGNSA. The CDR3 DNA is TGTACCAGCAGCTTTTTTGGCGGCTTCTACAATGAGCAGTTCTTC. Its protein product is CTSSFFGGFYNEQFF.

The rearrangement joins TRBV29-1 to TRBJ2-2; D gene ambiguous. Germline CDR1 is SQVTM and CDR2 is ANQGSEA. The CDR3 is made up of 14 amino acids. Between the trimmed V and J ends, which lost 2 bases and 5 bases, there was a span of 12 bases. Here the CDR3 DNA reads TGCAGCGTTGAAAGGGTTTGGGGAACCGGGGAGCTGTTTTTT. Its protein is CSVERVWGTGELFF.

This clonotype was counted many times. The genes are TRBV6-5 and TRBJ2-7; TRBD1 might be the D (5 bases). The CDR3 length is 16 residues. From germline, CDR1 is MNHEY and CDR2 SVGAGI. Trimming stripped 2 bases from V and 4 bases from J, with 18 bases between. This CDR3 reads CASSYLQGLAFYEQYF. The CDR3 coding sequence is TGTGCCAGCAGTTACCTCCAGGGTCTTGCTTTTTACGAGCAGTACTTC.

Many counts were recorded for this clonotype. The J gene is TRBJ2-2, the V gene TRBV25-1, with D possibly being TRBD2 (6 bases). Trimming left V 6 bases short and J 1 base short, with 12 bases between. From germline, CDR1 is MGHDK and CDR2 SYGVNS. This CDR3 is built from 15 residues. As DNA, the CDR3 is TGTGCCAGCAGCCCCGGGACTCAGAACACCGGGGAGCTGTTTTTT. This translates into CASSPGTQNTGELFF.

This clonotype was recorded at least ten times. Here the CDR3 reads CASSSYRDGKEQYF. CDR3 nucleotides: TGTGCCAGCAGCTCCTACCGGGACGGAAAGGAGCAGTACTTC. V and J are TRBV7-9 and TRBJ2-7, with D perhaps being TRBD1 or TRBD2 (5 bases each). CDR1 and CDR2 (germline): SEHNR, FQNEAQ (reference sequence). This CDR3 region has 14 residues. The V and J ends lost 4 bases and 7 bases respectively, with 17 bases between them.

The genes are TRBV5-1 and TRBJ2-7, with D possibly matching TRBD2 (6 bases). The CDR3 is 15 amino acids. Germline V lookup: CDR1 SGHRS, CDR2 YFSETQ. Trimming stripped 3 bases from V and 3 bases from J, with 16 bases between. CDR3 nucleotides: TGCGCCAGCAGCTCTCCCCCCGGGGGTGTCTACGAGCAGTACTTC. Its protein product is CASSSPPGGVYEQYF.

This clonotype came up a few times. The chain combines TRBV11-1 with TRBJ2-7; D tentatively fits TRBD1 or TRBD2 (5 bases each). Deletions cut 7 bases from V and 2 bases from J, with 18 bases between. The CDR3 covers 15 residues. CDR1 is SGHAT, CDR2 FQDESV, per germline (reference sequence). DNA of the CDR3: TGTGCCAGCAACTCATCCGGGACCGAAACCTACGAGCAGTACGTC. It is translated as CASNSSGTETYEQYV.

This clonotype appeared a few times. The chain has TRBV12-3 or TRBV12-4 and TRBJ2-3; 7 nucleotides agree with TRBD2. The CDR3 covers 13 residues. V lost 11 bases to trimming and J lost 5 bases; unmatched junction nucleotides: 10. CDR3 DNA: TGTGCCTCCTCAGCGGGGCTATTAGATACGCAGTATTTT. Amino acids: CASSAGLLDTQYF.